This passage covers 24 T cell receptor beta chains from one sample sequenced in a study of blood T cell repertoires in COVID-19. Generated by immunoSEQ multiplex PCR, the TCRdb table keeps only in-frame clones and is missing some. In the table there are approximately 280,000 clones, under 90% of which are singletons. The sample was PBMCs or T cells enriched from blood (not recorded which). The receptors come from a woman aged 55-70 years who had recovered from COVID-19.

CDR3 amino acids: CAWSWGDTIYF. The CDR3 DNA reads TGTGCCTGGAGTTGGGGAGACACCATATATTTT. V is TRBV30 and J is TRBJ1-3; no clear D gene. The CDR3 has 11 residues. Germline V gives CDR1 GTSNPN, CDR2 SVGIG (reference sequence). V gave up 2 bases and J gave up 8 bases, with 7 bases separating them.

DNA of the CDR3: TGCGCCAGCAGCCAAGTAACTAGGCCGGAGACCCAGTACTTC. It is translated as CASSQVTRPETQYF. The J gene is TRBJ2-5, the V gene TRBV4-1; possibly TRBD2 for D (5 bases). V lost 1 base and J lost 5, with 11 bases in between. Germline CDR1 MGHRA, CDR2 YSYEKL. The CDR3 is 14 amino acids.

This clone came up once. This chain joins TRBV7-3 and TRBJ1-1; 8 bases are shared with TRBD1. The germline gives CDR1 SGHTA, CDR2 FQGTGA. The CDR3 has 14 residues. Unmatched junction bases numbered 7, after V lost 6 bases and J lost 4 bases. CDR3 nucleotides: TGTGCCAGCAGTAACAGGGGGAGTGCCACTGAAGCTTTCTTT. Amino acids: CASSNRGSATEAFF. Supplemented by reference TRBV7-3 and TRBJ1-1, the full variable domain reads GAGVSQTPSNKVTEKGKYVELRCDPISGHTALYWYRQSLGQGPEFLIYFQGTGAADDSGLPNDRFFAVRPEGSVSTLKIQRTERGDSAVYLCASSNRGSATEAFFGQGTRLTVV.

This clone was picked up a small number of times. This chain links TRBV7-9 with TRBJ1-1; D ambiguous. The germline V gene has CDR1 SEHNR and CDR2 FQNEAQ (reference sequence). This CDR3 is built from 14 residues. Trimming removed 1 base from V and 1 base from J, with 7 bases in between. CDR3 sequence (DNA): TGTGCCAGCAGCTTAGGGCGGTGGAACACTGAAGCTTTCTTT. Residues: CASSLGRWNTEAFF.

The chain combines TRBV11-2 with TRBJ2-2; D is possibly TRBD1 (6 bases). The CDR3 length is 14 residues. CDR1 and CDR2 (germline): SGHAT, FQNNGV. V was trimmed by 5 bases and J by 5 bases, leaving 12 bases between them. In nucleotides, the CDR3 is TGTGCCAGCAGCGAACAGGGTCAAACCGGGGAGCTGTTTTTT. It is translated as CASSEQGQTGELFF.

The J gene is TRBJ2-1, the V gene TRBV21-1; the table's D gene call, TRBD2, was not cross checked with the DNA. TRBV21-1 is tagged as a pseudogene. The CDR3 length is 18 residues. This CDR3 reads CASSLVLGLALGDNEQFF. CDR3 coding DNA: TGTGCCAGCAGCCTAGTTTTAGGACTAGCCCTAGGAGACAATGAGCAGTTCTTC.

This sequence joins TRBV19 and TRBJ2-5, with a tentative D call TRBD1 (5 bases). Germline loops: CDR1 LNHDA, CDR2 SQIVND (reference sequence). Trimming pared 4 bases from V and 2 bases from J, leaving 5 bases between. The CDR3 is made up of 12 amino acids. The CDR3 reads CASSTGQETQYF. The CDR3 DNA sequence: TGTGCCAGTAGTACAGGGCAAGAGACCCAGTACTTC.

The CDR3 bases are TGTGCCAGCAGCTTAGAGAGGGCCACTGAAGCTTTCTTT. This translates into CASSLERATEAFF. The rearrangement links TRBV11-3 to TRBJ1-1; D remains ambiguous. In germline, CDR1 is SGHNT, CDR2 YENEEA. Trimming cost V 0 bases and J 4 bases, with 6 bases left between them. The CDR3 consists of 13 residues.

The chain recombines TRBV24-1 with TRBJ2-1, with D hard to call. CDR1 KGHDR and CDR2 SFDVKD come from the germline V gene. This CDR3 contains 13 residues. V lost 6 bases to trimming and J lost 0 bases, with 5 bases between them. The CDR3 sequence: CATSQDSYNEQFF. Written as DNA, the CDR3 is TGTGCCACCAGTCAGGACTCCTACAATGAGCAGTTCTTC.

This CDR3 is CASRPRGKDTQYF. The CDR3 nucleotides read TGTGCCAGCAGGCCCAGGGGTAAGGATACGCAGTATTTT. The J gene is TRBJ2-3, the V gene TRBV5-8, with D possibly being TRBD1 (6 bases). The V end lost 5 bases, the J end lost 6 bases, and 13 bases lay between the germline ends. CDR1 is SGHTS and CDR2 is YDEGEE in the germline V gene. The length of the CDR3 is 13 residues.

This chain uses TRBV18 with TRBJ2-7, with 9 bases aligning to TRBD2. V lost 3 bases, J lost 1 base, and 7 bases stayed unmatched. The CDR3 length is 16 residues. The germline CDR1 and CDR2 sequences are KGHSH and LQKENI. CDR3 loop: CASSPVAGDLSYEQYF. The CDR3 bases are TGTGCCAGCTCACCGGTAGCGGGAGATCTTTCCTACGAGCAGTACTTC. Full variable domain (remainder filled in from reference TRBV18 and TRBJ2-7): NAGVMQNPRHLVRRRGQEARLRCSPMKGHSHVYWYRQLPEEGLKFMVYLQKENIIDESGMPKERFSAEFPKEGPSILRIQQVVRGDSAAYFCASSPVAGDLSYEQYFGPGTRLTVT.

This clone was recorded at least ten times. The CDR3 spells CASSEFQGQLHSPLHF. CDR3 DNA: TGTGCCAGCAGTGAATTTCAAGGACAGTTGCATTCACCCCTCCACTTT. The V call is TRBV6-1, the J call TRBJ1-6; D possibly corresponds to TRBD1 (6 bases). There are 16 residues in the CDR3. V shed 2 bases and J shed 8 bases, with 16 bases lying between them. Germline CDR1 MNHNS, CDR2 SASEGT.

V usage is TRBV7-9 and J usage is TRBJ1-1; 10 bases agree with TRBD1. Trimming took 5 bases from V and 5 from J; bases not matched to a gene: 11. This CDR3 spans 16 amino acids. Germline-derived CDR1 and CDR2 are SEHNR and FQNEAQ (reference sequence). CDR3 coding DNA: TGTGCCAGCAGCCTCATGGTAGGGACAGGGGTTACTGAAGCTTTCTTT. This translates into CASSLMVGTGVTEAFF.

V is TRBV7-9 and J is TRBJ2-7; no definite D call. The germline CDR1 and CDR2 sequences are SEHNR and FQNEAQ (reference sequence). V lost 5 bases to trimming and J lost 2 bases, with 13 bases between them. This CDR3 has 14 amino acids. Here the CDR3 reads CASSVQEEAYEQYF. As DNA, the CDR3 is TGTGCCAGCAGCGTCCAGGAAGAAGCCTACGAGCAGTACTTC.

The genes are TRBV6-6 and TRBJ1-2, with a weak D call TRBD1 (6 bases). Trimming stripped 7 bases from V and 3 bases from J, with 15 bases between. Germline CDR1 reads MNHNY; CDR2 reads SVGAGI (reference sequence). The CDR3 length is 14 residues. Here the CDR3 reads CASNTQGPDYGYTF. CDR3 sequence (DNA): TGTGCCAGCAACACACAGGGCCCAGACTATGGCTACACCTTC.

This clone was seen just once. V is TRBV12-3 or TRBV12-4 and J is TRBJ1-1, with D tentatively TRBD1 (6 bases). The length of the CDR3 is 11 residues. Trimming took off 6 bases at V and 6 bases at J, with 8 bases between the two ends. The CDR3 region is CASRQGPEAFF. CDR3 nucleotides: TGTGCCAGCAGACAGGGCCCTGAAGCTTTCTTT.

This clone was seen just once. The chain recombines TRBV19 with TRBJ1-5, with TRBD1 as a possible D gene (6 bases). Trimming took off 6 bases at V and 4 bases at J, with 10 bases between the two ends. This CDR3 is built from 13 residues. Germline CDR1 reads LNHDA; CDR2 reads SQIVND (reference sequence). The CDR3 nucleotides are TGTGCCAGTAGACTAACAGGGAATCAGCCCCAGCATTTT. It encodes CASRLTGNQPQHF.

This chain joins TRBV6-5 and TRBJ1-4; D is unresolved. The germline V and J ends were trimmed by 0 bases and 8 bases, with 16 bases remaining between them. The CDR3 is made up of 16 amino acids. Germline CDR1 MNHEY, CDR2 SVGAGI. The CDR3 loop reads CASSYSMAQAREKLFF. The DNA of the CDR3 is TGTGCCAGCAGTTACTCGATGGCTCAGGCCCGCGAAAAACTGTTTTTT.

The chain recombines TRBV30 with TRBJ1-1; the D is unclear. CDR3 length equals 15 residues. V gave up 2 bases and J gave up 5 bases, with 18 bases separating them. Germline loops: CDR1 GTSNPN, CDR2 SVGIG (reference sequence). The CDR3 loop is CAWSPSGRGGTEAFF. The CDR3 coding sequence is TGTGCCTGGAGTCCCTCCGGGAGAGGAGGGACTGAAGCTTTCTTT.

This CDR3 is CASSLWLAVGGNSYEQYF. CDR3 DNA sequence: TGCGCCAGCAGCTTGTGGCTAGCGGTGGGAGGTAACTCCTACGAGCAGTACTTC. The chain links TRBV5-1 to TRBJ2-7, with TRBD2 identical over 7 bases. Unmatched junction bases numbered 13, after V lost 1 base and J lost 0 bases. Germline assignment: CDR1 SGHRS and CDR2 YFSETQ. CDR3 length equals 18 residues.

The CDR3 spells CASSSGQGAVTNEKLFF. CDR3 bases: TGCGCCAGCAGCTCAGGGCAGGGGGCGGTTACTAATGAAAAACTGTTTTTT. This chain links TRBV5-1 with TRBJ1-4; 8 nucleotides match TRBD1. The CDR3 is 17 residues long. V trimming: 3 bases; J trimming: 2 bases; junction bases outside the gene matches: 9. Germline assignment: CDR1 SGHRS and CDR2 YFSETQ.

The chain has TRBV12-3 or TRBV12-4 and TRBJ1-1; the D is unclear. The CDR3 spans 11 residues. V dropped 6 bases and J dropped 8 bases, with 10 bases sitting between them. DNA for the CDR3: TGTGCCAGCAGCCCCCTCAGAGAAGCTTTCTTT. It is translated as CASSPLREAFF.

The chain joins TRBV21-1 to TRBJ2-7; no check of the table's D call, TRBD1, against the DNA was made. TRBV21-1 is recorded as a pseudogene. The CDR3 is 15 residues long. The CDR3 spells CASKRHRGTGVEQYF. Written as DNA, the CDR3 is TGTGCCAGCAAGAGGCACAGAGGGACAGGGGTCGAGCAGTACTTC.

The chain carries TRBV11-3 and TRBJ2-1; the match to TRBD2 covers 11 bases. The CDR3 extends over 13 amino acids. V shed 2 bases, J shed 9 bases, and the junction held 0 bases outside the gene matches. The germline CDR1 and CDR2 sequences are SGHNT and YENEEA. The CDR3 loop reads CASSLLAGGEQFF. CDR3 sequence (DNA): TGTGCCAGCAGCTTACTAGCGGGAGGTGAGCAGTTCTTC. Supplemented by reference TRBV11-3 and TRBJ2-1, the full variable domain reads EAGVVQSPRYKIIEKKQPVAFWCNPISGHNTLYWYLQNLGQGPELLIRYENEEAVDDSQLPKDRFSAERLKGVDSTLKIQPAELGDSAVYLCASSLLAGGEQFFGPGTRLTVL.